Given below is one T cell receptor (beta chain) in context. Antigen specificity is unknown. The data derive from a study of OX40 agonist ivuxolimab in advanced cancers. About the study: Dose-escalation patients suffered from hepatocellular carcinoma, melanoma, renal cell or head and neck cancer. Findings of the study overall: Mean expanded clone counts were higher in CD8+ than CD4+ T cells.

The repertoire was sequenced with immunoSEQ multiplex PCR; TCRdb's copy has only in-frame clones and lacks some. Of approximately 23,000 clones in the sample, approximately 88% are singletons; the top ten hold 9.6%. CDR3 length equals 13 residues. The germline gives CDR1 WSHSY, CDR2 SAAADI. Trimming took 7 bases from V and 2 from J, leaving 12 bases between them. A history of autoimmune disease or systemic immunosuppression excluded patients. Blood samples were obtained at baseline, cycle 4 day 1, and cycle 7 day 1. The receptor comes from an adult with an advanced solid tumor such as melanoma, head and neck, liver or kidney cancer. The specimen was CD4+ or CD8+ T cells sorted from blood, collected in a trial of the OX40 agonist ivuxolimab. The V gene is TRBV10-2, the J gene TRBJ2-7, with D perhaps assigned TRBD1 or TRBD2 (6 bases each). The CDR3 here is CASKTGRPYEQYF. CDR3 nucleotide sequence: TGCGCCAGCAAAACAGGGAGGCCCTACGAGCAGTACTTC.